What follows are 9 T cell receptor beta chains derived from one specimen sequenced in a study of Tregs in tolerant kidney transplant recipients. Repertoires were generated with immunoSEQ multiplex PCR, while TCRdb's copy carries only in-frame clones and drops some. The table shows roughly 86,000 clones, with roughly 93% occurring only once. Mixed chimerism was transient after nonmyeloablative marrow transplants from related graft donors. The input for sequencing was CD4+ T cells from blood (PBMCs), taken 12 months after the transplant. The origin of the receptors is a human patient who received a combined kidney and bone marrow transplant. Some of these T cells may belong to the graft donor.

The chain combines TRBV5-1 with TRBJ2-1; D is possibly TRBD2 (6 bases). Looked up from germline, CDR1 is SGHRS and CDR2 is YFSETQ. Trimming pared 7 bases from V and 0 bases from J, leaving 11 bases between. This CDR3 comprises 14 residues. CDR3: CASCLGSSYNEQFF. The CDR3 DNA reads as TGCGCCAGCTGCCTCGGGAGCTCCTACAATGAGCAGTTCTTC.

This chain's CDR3 is CASGLDQGGADTQYF. As DNA, the CDR3 is TGTGCTAGTGGTTTGGATCAGGGGGGCGCAGATACGCAGTATTTT. The chain combines TRBV12-5 with TRBJ2-3; maybe TRBD1 (7 bases). Trimming shortened V by 1 base and J by 4 bases, and 12 bases separated the two germline ends. The CDR3 is made up of 15 amino acids. Germline V gene data show CDR1 as LGHNT and CDR2 as FRNRAP.

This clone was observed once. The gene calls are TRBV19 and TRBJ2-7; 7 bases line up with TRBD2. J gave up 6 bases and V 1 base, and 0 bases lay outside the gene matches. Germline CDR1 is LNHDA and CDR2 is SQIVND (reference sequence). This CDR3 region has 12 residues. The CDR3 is CASSIGEGEQYF. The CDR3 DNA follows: TGTGCCAGTAGTATAGGGGAGGGCGAGCAGTACTTC. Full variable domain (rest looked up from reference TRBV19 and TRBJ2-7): DGGITQSPKYLFRKEGQNVTLSCEQNLNHDAMYWYRQDPGQGLRLIYYSQIVNDFQKGDIAEGYSVSREKKESFPLTVTSAQKNPTAFYLCASSIGEGEQYFGPGTRLTVT.

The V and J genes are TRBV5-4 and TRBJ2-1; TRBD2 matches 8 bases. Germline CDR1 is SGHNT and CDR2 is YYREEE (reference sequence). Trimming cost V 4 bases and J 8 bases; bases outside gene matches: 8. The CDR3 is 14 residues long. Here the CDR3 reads CASSPSGGRDEQFF. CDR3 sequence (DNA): TGTGCCAGCAGCCCGAGCGGGGGTCGCGATGAGCAGTTCTTC.

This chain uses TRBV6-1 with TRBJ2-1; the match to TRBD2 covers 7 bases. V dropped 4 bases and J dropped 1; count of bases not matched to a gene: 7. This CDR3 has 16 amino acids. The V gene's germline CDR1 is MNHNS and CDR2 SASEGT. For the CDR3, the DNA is TGTGCCAGCAGTGGGCAAGCGGGGTCGTCCTACAATGAGCAGTTCTTC. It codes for CASSGQAGSSYNEQFF.

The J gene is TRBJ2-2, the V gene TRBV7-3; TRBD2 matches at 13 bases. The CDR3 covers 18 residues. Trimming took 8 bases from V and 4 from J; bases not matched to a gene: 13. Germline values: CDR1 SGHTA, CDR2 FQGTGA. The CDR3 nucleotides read TGTGCCAGCGCCTACATGGGACTAGCGGGGATCGTCACCGGGGAGCTGTTTTTT. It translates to CASAYMGLAGIVTGELFF.

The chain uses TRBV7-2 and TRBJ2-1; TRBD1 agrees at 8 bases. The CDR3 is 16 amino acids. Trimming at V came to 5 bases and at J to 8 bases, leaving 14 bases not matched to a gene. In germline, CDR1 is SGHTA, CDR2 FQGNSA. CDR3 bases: TGTGCCAGCAGCGAACGGACAGGGTCCCACACCCATGAGCAGTTCTTC. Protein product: CASSERTGSHTHEQFF.

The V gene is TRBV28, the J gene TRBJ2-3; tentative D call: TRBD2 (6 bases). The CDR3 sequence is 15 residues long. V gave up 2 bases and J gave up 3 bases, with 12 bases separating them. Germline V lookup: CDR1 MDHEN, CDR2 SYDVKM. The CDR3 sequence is CASSLGGGFTDTQYF. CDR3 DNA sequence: TGTGCCAGCAGTTTAGGAGGAGGGTTTACAGATACGCAGTATTTT.

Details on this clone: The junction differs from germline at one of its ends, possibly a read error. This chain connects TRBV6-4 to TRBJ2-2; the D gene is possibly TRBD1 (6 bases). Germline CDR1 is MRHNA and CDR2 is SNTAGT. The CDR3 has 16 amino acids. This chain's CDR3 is CASKRDRGSNTGELFF. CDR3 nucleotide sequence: TGTGCGAGCAAACGAGATAGGGGGTCGAACACCGGGGAGCTGTTTTTT.